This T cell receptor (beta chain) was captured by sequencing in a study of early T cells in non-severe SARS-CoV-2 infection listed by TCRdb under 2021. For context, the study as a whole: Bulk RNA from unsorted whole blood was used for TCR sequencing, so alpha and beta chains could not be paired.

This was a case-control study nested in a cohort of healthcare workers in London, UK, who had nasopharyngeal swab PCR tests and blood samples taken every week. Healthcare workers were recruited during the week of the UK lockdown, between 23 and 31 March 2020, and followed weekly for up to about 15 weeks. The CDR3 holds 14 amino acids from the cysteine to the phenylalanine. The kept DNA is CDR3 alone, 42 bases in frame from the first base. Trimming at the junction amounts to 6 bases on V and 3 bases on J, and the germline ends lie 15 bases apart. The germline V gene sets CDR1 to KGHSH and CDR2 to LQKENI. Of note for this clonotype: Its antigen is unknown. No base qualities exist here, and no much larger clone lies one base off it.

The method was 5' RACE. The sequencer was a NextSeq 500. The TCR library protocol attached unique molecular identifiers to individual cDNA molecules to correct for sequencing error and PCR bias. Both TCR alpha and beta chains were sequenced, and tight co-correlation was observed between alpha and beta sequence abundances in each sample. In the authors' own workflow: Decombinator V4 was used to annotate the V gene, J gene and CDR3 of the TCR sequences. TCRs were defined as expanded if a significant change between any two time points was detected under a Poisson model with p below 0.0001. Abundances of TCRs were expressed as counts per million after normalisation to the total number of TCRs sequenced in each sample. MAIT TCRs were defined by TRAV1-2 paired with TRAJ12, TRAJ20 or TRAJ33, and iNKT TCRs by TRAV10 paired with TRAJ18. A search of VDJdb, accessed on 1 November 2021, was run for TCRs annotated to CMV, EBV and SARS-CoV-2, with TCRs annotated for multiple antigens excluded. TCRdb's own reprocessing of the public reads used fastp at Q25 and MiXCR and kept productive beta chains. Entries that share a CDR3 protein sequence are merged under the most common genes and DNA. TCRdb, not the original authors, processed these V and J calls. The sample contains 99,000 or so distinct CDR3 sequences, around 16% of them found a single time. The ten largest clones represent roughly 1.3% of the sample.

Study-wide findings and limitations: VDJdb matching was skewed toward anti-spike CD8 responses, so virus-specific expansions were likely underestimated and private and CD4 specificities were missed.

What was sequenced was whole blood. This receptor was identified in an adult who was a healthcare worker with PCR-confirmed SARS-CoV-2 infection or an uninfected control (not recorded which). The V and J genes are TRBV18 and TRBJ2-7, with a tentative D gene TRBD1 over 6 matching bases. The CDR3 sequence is CASSTGIQGYEQYF. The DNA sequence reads TGTGCCAGCTCCACCGGGATACAGGGCTACGAGCAGTACTTC.